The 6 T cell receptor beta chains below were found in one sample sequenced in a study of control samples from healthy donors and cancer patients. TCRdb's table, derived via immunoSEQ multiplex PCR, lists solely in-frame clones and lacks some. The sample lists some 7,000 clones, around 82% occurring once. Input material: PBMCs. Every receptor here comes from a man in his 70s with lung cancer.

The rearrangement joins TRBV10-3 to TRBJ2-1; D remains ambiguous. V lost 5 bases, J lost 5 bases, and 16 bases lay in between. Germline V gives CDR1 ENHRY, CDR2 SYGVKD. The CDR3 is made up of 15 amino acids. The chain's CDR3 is CAISQDGARDNEQFF. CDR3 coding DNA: TGTGCCATCAGTCAAGACGGAGCCCGCGACAATGAGCAGTTCTTC.

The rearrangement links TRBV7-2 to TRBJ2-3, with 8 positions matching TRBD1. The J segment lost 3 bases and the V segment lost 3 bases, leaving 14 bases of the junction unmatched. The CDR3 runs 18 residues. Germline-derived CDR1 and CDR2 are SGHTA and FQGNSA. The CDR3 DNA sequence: TGTGCCAGCAGCTTCTCCGCTGCGGACAGGGCTTCGACAGATACGCAGTATTTT. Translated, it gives CASSFSAADRASTDTQYF.

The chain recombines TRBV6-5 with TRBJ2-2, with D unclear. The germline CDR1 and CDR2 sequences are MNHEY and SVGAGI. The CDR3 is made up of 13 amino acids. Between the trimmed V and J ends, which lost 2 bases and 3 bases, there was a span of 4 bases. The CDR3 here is CASSYQDTGELFF. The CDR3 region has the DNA TGTGCCAGCAGTTACCAAGACACCGGGGAGCTGTTTTTT.

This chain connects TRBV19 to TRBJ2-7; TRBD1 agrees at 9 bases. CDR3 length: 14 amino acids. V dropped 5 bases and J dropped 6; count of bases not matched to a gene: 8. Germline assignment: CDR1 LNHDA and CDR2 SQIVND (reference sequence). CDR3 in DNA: TGTGCCAGTAGTTCCGGGACAGGGTTAGGCGAGCAGTACTTC. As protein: CASSSGTGLGEQYF.

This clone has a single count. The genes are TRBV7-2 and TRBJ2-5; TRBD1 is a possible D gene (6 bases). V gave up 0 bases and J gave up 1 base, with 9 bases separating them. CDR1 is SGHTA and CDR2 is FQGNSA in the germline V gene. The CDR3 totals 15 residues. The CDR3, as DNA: TGTGCCAGCAGCTTAGCGGTGACAGGCCAAGAGACCCAGTACTTC. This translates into CASSLAVTGQETQYF.

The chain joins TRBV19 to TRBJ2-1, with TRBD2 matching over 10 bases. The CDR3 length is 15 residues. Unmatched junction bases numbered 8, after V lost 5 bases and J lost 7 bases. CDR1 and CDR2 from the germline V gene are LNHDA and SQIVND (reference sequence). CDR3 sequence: CASSSLAGAQNEQFF. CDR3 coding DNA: TGTGCCAGTAGTTCCCTAGCGGGAGCACAAAATGAGCAGTTCTTC.